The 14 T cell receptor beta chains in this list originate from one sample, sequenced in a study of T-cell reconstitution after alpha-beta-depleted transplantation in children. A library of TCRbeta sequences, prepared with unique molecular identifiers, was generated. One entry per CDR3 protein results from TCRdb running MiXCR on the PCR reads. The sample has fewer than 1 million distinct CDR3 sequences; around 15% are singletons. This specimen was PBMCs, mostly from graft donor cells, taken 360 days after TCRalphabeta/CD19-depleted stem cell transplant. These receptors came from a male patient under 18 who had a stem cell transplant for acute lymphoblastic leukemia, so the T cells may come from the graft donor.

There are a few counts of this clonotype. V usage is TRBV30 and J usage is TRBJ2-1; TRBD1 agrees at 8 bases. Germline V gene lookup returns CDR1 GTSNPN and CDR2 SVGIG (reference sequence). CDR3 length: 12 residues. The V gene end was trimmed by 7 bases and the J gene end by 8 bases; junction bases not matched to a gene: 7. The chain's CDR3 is CALDRALDEQFF. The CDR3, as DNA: TGTGCCTTGGACAGGGCCCTCGATGAGCAGTTCTTC. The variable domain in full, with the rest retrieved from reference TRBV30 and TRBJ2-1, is SQTIHQWPATLVQPVGSPLSLECTVEGTSNPNLYWYRQAAGRGLQLLFYSVGIGQISSEVPQNLSASRPQDRQFILSSKKLLLSDSGFYLCALDRALDEQFFGPGTRLTVL.

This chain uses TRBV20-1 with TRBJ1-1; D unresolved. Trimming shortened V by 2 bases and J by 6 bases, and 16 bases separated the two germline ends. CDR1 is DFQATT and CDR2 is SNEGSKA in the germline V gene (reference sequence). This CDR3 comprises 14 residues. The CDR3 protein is CSARFGRGIPEAFF. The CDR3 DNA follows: TGCAGTGCTAGATTTGGACGCGGAATCCCTGAAGCTTTCTTT.

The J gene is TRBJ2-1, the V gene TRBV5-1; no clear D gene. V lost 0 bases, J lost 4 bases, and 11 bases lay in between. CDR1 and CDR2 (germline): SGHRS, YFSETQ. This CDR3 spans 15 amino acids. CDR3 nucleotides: TGCGCCAGCAGCTTGGTTCTAAGCCTTTACAATGAGCAGTTCTTC. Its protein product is CASSLVLSLYNEQFF.

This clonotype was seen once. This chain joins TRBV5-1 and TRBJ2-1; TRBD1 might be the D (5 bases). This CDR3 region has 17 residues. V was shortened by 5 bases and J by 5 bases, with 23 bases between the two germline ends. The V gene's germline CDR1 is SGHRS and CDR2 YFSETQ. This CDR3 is CASSSGPRQNRNNEQFF. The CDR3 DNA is TGCGCCAGCAGTTCCGGACCGAGACAGAACCGAAACAATGAGCAGTTCTTC.

The CDR3 nucleotides are TGTGCCAGCAGCCTTTGGGAGGAGGAGCTGTTTTTT. This sequence encodes CASSLWEEELFF. The chain combines TRBV14 with TRBJ2-2, with a possible D match to TRBD2 (6 bases). The CDR3 consists of 12 residues. The germline CDR1 and CDR2 sequences are SGHDN and FVKESK. Trimming took off 4 bases at V and 10 bases at J, with 10 bases between the two ends.

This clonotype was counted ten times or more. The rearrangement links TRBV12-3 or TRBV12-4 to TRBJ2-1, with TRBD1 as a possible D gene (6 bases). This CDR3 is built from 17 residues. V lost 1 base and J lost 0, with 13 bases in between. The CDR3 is CASSLGGHVGSYNEQFF. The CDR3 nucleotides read TGTGCCAGCAGTTTAGGGGGGCATGTAGGCTCCTACAATGAGCAGTTCTTC.

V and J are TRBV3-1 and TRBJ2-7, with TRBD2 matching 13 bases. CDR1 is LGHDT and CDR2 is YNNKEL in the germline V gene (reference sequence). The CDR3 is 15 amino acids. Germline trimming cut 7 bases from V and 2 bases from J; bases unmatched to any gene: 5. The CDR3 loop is CASTRGTSGTYEQYF. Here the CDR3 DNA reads TGTGCCAGCACCCGGGGGACTAGCGGGACCTACGAGCAGTACTTC.

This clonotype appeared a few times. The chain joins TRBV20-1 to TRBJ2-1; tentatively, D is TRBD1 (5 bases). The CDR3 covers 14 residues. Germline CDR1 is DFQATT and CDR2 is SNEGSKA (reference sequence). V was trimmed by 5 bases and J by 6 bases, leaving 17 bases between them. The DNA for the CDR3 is TGCAGTGCTCGACGACAGCCACGCCGCAATGAGCAGTTCTTC. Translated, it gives CSARRQPRRNEQFF.

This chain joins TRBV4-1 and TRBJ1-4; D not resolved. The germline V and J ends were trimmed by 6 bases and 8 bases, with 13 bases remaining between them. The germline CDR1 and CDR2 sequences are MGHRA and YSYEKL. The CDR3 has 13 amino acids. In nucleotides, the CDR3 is TGCGCCAGCAGTTCCGGGGTTTTCGAAAAACTGTTTTTT. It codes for CASSSGVFEKLFF.

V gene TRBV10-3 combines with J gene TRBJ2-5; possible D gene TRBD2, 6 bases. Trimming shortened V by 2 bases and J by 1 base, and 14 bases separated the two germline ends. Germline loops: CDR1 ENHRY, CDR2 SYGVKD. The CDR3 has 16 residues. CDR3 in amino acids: CAISEPGTLAQETQYF. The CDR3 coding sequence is TGTGCCATCAGTGAGCCCGGGACTCTCGCCCAAGAGACCCAGTACTTC.

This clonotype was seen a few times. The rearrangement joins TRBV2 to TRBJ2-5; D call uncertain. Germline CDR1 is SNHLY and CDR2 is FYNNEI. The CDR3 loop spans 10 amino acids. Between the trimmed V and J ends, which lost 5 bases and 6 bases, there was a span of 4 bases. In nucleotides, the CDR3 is TGTGCCAGCAGTTTCCAGACCCAGTACTTC. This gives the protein CASSFQTQYF.

CDR3 in DNA: TGTGCCAGCAGCTCTAGACAGGGGGGTGCGTCCGAACTGTTTTTT. Translation gives CASSSRQGGASELFF. This chain uses TRBV12-3 or TRBV12-4 with TRBJ1-4, with 9 bases fitting TRBD1. This CDR3 spans 15 amino acids. The junction had 14 bases not matched to a gene; V was cut back by 6 bases and J by 12 bases.

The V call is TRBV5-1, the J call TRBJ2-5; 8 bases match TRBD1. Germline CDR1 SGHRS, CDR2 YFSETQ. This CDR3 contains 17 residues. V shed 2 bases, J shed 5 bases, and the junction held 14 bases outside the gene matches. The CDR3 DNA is TGCGCCAGCAGCTTCGATCTACAGGGGGTGCTTCTGGAGACCCAGTACTTC. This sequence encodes CASSFDLQGVLLETQYF.

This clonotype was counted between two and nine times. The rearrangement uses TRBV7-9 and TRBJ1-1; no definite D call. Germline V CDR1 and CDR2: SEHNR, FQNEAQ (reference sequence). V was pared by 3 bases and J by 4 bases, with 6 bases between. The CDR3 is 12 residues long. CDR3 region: CASSFLSTEAFF. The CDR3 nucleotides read TGTGCCAGCAGCTTCCTCTCCACTGAAGCTTTCTTT.